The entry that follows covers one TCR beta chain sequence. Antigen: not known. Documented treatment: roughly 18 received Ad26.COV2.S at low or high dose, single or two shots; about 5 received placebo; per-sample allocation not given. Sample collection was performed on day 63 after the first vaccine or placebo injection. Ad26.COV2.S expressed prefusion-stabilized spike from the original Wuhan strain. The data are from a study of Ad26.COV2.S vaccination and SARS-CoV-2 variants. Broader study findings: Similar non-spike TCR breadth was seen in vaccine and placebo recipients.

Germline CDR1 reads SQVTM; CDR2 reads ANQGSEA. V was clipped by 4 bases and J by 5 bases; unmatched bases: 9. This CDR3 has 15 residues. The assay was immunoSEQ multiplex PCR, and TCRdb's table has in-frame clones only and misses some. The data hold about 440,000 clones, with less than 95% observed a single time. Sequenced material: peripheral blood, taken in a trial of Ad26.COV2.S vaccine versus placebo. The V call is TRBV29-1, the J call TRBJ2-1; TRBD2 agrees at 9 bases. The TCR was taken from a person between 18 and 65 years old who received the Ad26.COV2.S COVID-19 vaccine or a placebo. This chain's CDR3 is CSVVSRLADHNEQFF. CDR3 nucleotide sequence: TGCAGCGTTGTTTCGCGACTAGCGGACCACAATGAGCAGTTCTTC.